This T cell receptor beta chain was profiled in a study of shared clonotypes between healthy human individuals. V was shortened by 3 bases and J by 1 base, with 16 bases between the two germline ends. Germline V gene lookup returns CDR1 MNHNS and CDR2 SASEGT. The CDR3 totals 18 residues. CD45RO-negative, CCR7-positively selected cells formed the naive CD8 fraction, excluding terminally differentiated effector memory CD45RA+ cells. Using immunoSEQ multiplex PCR, the repertoire was profiled, and TCRdb retains in-frame clones only, with some absent. The repertoire has fewer than 1 million clones, 90% to 98% of them found once; the top ten carry about 0.21%.

The J gene is TRBJ2-6, the V gene TRBV6-1; D is possibly TRBD2 (5 bases). The sequenced sample consisted of naive CD8+ T cells sorted from blood. This TCR was recovered from a man under 40 in good health. Here the CDR3 DNA reads TGTGCCAGCAGTGAGAAGGGAGTAAGTGTTTCTGGGGCCAACGTCCTGACTTTC. Translating gives CASSEKGVSVSGANVLTF.